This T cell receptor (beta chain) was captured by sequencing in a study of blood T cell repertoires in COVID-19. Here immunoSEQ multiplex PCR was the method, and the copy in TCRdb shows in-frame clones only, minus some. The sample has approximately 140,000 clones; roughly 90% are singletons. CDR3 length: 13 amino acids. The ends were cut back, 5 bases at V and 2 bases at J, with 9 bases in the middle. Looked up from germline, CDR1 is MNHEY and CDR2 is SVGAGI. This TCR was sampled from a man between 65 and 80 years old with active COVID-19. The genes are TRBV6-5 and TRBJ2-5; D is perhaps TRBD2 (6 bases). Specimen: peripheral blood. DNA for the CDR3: TGTGCCAGCAGTAGGGACTTACAAGAGACCCAGTACTTC. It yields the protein CASSRDLQETQYF.